A single sample is the source of the 5 T cell receptor beta chains below, sequenced in a study of CXCR3-negative and CXCR3-positive naive CD8 T cells. TRB cDNA was prepared as libraries by UMI-labeled 5' RACE. TCRdb reprocessed the 5' RACE reads and reports one entry per CDR3 protein, with no DNA. Its table lists 70,000 to 100,000 distinct CDR3 sequences. Sequencing was done on a sample of naive CXCR3- CD8+ T cells from blood. As to subset: CD45RO-CCR7+CD27+CD95- naive CD8+ T cells lacking CXCR3 (TNR3-). The receptors originated from a human donor in good health. Some clones in this sample may be carry-over from other donors' samples.

The V call is TRBV27, the J call TRBJ1-2; the TRBD1 assignment by TCRdb is unverifiable without DNA. Germline assignment: CDR1 MNHEY and CDR2 SMNVEV (reference sequence). This CDR3 is 14 amino acids long. The CDR3 spells CASSLVGTRDGYTF.

This chain links TRBV25-1 with TRBJ1-2; the D call of TRBD1 rests on TCRdb alone, since no DNA is present to check it. This CDR3 spans 12 amino acids. The germline CDR1 and CDR2 sequences are MGHDK and SYGVNS. The CDR3 loop is CATLTGYYGYTF.

The J gene is TRBJ1-2, the V gene TRBV12-3 or TRBV12-4; TCRdb lists TRBD1, though no DNA is available to test this call. This CDR3 region has 17 residues. Here the CDR3 reads CASTRPPGQEKNYGYTF.

This chain connects TRBV6-4 to TRBJ1-1. This CDR3 spans 11 amino acids. Germline loops: CDR1 MRHNA, CDR2 SNTAGT. Here the CDR3 reads CASRDTLAAFF.

V is TRBV29-1 and J is TRBJ1-5; TCRdb selects TRBD1, and the lack of DNA leaves this call unchecked. Germline V CDR1 and CDR2: SQVTM, ANQGSEA. The CDR3 is 13 residues long. CDR3 sequence: CSAQEGQGQPQHF.